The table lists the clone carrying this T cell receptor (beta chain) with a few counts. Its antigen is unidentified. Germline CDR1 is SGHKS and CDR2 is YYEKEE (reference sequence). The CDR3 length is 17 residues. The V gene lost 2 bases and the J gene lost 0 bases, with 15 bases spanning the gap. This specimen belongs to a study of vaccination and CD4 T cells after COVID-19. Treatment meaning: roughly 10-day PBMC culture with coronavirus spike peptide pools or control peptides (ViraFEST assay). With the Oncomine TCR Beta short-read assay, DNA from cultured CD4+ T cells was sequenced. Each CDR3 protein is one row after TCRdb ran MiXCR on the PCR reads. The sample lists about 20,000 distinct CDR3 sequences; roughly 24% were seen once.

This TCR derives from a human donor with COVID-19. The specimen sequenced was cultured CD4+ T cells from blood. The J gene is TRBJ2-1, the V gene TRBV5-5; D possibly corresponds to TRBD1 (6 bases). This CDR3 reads CASSFYQTGPSYNEQFF. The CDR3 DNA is TGTGCCAGCAGCTTCTACCAGACAGGCCCCTCCTACAATGAGCAGTTCTTC.